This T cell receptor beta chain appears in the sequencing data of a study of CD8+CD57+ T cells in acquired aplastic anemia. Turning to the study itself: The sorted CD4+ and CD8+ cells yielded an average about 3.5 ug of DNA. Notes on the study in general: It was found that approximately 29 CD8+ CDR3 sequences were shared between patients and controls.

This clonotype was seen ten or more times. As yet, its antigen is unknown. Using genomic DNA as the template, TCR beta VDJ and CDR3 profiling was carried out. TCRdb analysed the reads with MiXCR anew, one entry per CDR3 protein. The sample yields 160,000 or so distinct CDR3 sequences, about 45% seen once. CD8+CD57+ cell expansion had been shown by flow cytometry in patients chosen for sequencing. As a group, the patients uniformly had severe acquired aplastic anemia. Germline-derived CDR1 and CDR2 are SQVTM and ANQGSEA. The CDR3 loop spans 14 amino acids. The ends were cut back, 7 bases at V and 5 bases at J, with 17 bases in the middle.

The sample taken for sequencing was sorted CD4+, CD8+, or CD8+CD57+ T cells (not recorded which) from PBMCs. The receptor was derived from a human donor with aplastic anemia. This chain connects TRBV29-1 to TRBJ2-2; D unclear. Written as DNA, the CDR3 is TGCAGCGCTGTTAAAGCGTTGGGGACCGGGGAGCTGTTTTTT. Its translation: CSAVKALGTGELFF.